The subject of this entry is one TCR beta chain. Its antigen has not been determined. Base qualities are not recorded, but no much larger clone differs from it by a single base. The CDR3 regions of human TCRbeta chains were analyzed by immunosequencing. The published analysis was carried out like this. TCRs in the repertoires were matched against a reference library of SARS-CoV-2-specific TCRs that had been generated with the MIRA antigen-specificity platform. Breadth was defined as the fraction of unique TCRs that were SARS-CoV-2-associated. Depth was defined as the fraction of total T cells that were SARS-CoV-2-associated. Using the MIRA data, every spike-specific TCR was mapped to the spike region that the TCR reacted to and assigned to either a CD4 or a CD8 class. Log10-transformed breadth and depth values were compared by one-way ANOVA with Sidak's multiple comparisons tests. TCRdb took this table from immuneACCESS and kept in-frame rearrangements with V and J called. Such tables lack part of the clones; where checked against another copy, unresolved V genes explain under half of the gap, and the rest is unexplained. V, J and clone size were drawn from that table, and D and trimming were deduced from the DNA. For this sample the table gives some 150,000 clones, of which about 89% were detected only once. About a tenth of the sample is taken by the ten largest.

The data are from a study of T cell responses to AZD1222 COVID-19 vaccine (dated by TCRdb to the early 2020s). Study-level background: TCR sequencing covered some 240 trial participants: around 210 given two doses of AZD1222 and 26 given two doses of MenACWY control vaccine. Trial participants were enrolled by age into subgroups of 18-55, 56-69 and 70-plus years, and about 150, 27 and 61 TCR-sequenced participants, respectively, were included in these subgroups.

On the study overall, not on this receptor specifically: Vaccine-associated CD4 TCRs spanned the whole spike protein, with dominant responses in regions 160-218 and 743-854. Nearly half of unique spike-specific TCRs reportedly recognized epitopes outside regions mutated in the B.1.351 and B.1.1.7 variants. In the small 56-69-year group, the increase in depth fell short of significance, most likely because of low power. Most participants were white British and females outnumbered males, and the authors suggested that clonal diversity may have been underestimated. Conclusions about previously exposed vaccinees are limited, since just 6 or 7 AZD1222 recipients were seropositive for SARS-CoV-2 at baseline. No day 14 peak-response samples were available, so repertoires were characterized only after the peak T cell response. After two AZD1222 doses, spike-specific TCR breadth and depth were significantly higher than at day 0 and than in MenACWY recipients.

V sheds 11 bases and J sheds 0 bases, leaving 16 bases between their ends. Based on the germline V gene (reference sequence), the CDR1 and CDR2 sequences are SEHNR and FQNEAQ. The CDR3 runs 15 amino acids, cysteine and phenylalanine included. The read is trimmed to its CDR3 DNA, 45 bases read in frame from base 1. The sample's time point label, decoded: about 28 days (+/-7) after the second vaccine dose. AZD1222 recipients given second doses at about 4 weeks or at about 12 weeks were pooled, since spike-specific TCR depth and breadth were not found to differ between the two schedules. The vaccinee samples were drawn from two UK trials, COV001 and COV002, one of which was a single-blind randomized controlled phase 2/3 trial testing AZD1222 (ChAdOx1 nCoV-19) in healthy adults. For TCRbeta chain sequencing, PBMC samples from trial participants were taken at day 0 and at day 28 after the second dose.

The source of this sequence is an adult who received the AZD1222 COVID-19 vaccine. The source material was peripheral blood, sampled 28 days after the second AZD1222 dose. The V and J segments used are TRBV7-9 and TRBJ2-2, with TRBD1 perhaps the D gene, on 6 matching bases. The DNA sequence is as follows: TGTGCCGGGACCAGGGGCCCTGCGAACACCGGGGAGCTGTTTTTT. Translation gives CAGTRGPANTGELFF.